This T cell receptor beta chain is drawn from a study of T cells in Graves' hyperthyroidism and ophthalmopathy. TCR beta CDR3 sequences were amplified from RNA transcripts. The HTBI primer set was used in a first-round RT-PCR of the TCR CDR3. TCRdb processed the multiplex PCR reads anew with MiXCR; each CDR3 protein has one entry. The sample carries some 300,000 distinct CDR3 sequences, roughly 17% recorded once. This clonotype was observed at least ten times. V was pared by 5 bases and J by 5 bases, with 11 bases of the junction left unmatched. Germline CDR1 MDHEN, CDR2 SYDVKM. The CDR3 is made up of 16 amino acids.

The chain has TRBV28 and TRBJ2-3; TRBD2 matches at 9 bases. Sequencing was done on a sample of blood. This receptor was identified in a man aged 25 to 45 with Graves' hyperthyroidism. The CDR3 protein is CASSAASREGLDTQYF. CDR3 nucleotide sequence: TGTGCCAGCAGTGCTGCATCGCGGGAGGGCCTAGATACGCAGTATTTT.